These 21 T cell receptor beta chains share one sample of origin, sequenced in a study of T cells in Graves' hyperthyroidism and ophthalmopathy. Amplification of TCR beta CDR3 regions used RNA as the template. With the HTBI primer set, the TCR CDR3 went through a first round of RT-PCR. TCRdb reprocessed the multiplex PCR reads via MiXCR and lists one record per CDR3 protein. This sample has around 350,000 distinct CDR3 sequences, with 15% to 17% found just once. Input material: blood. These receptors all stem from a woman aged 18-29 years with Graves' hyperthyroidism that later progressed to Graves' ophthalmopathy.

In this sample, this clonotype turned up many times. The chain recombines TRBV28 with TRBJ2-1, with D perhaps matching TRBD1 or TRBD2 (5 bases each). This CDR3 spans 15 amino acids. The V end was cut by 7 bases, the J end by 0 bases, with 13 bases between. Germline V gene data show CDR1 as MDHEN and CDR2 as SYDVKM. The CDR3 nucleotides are TGTGCCAGCAACGGGGCCCCCCGCTCCTACAATGAGCAGTTCTTC. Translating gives CASNGAPRSYNEQFF. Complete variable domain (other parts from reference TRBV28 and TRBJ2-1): DVKVTQSSRYLVKRTGEKVFLECVQDMDHENMFWYRQDPGLGLRLIYFSYDVKMKEKGDIPEGYSVSREKKERFSLILESASTNQTSMYLCASNGAPRSYNEQFFGPGTRLTVL.

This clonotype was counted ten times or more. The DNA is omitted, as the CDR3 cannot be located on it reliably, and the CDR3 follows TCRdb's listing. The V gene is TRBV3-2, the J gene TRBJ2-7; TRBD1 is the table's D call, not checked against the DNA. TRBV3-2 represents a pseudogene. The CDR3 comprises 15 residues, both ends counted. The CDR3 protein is CASSQVGQGSYEQYF.

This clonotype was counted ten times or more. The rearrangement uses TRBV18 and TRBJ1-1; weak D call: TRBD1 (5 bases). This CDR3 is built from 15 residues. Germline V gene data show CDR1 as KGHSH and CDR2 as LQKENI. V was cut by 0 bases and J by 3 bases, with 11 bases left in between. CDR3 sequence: CASSPPGGSYTEAFF. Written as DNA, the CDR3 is TGTGCCAGCTCACCACCGGGGGGTAGTTACACTGAAGCTTTCTTT.

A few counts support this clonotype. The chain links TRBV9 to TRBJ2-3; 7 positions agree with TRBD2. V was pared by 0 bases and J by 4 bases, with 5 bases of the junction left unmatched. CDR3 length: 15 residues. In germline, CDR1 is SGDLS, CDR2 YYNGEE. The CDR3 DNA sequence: TGTGCCAGCAGCGTAGCGGGGACTAAAGCAGATACGCAGTATTTT. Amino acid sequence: CASSVAGTKADTQYF.

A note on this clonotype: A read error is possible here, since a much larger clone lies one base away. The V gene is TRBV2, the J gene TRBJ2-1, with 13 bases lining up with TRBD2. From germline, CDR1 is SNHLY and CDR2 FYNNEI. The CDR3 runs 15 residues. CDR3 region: CAISEGTSGIGEQFF. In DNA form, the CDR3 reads TGTGCCATCAGTGAGGGGACTAGCGGGATAGGTGAGCAGTTCTTC. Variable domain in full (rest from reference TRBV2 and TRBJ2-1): EPEVTQTPSHQVTQMGQEVILRCVPISNHLYFYWYRQILGQKVEFLVSFYNNEISEKSEIFDDQFSVERPDGSNFTLKIRSTKLEDSAMYFCAISEGTSGIGEQFFGPGTRLTVL.

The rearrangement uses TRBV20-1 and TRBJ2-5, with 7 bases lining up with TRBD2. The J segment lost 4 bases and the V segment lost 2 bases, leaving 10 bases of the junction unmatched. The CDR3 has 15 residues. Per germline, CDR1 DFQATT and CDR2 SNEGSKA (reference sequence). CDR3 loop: CSARIGGSGVETQYF. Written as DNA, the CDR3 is TGCAGTGCTAGAATCGGCGGGAGTGGGGTAGAGACCCAGTACTTC.

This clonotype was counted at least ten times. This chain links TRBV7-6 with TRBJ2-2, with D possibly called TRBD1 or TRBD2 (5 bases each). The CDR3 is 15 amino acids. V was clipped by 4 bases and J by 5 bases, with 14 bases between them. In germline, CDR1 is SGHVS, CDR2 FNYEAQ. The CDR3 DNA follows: TGTGCCAGCAGCTGGACCGGCGAGGGGACCGGGGAGCTGTTTTTT. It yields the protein CASSWTGEGTGELFF.

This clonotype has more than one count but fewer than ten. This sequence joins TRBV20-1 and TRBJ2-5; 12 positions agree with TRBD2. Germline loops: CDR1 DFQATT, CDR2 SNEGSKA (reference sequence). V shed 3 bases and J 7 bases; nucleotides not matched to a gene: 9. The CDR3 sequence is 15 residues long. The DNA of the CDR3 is TGCAGTGCTAGGAGAGCTAGCGGGAGGGCGTGGACCCAGTACTTC. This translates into CSARRASGRAWTQYF.

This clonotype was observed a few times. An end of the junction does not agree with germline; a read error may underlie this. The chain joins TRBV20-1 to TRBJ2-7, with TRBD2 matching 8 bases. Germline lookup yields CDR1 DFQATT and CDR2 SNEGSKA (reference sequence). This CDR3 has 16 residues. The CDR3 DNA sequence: TGCAGTGCTAGAGATGTGACTAGCGAGAACTCCTACGAGCAGTGCTTC. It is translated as CSARDVTSENSYEQCF.

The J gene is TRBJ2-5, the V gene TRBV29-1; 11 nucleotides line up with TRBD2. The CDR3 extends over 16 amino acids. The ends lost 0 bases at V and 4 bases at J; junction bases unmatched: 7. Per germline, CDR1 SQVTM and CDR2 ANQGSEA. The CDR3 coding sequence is TGCAGCGTTGAAGATCTTACTAGCGGGAGACGAGAGACCCAGTACTTC. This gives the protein CSVEDLTSGRRETQYF. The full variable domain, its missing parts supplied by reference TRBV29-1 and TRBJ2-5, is SAVISQKPSRDICQRGTSLTIQCQVDSQVTMMFWYRQQPGQSLTLIATANQGSEATYESGFVIDKFPISRPNLTFSTLTVSNMSPEDSSIYLCSVEDLTSGRRETQYFGPGTRLLVL.

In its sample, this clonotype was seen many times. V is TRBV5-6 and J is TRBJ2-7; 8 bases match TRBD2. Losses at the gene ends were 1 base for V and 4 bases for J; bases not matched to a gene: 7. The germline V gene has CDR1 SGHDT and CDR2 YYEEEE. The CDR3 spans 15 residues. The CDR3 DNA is TGTGCCAGCAGCTTGATTCGGGAGGGCCCATACGAGCAGTACTTC. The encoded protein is CASSLIREGPYEQYF.

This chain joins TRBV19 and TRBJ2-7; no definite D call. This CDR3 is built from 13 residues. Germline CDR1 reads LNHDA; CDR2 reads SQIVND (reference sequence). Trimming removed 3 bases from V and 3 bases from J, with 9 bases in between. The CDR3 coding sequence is TGTGCCAGTAGTATCGGGCAGTTCTACGAGCAGTACTTC. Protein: CASSIGQFYEQYF. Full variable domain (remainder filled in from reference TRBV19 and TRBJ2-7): DGGITQSPKYLFRKEGQNVTLSCEQNLNHDAMYWYRQDPGQGLRLIYYSQIVNDFQKGDIAEGYSVSREKKESFPLTVTSAQKNPTAFYLCASSIGQFYEQYFGPGTRLTVT.

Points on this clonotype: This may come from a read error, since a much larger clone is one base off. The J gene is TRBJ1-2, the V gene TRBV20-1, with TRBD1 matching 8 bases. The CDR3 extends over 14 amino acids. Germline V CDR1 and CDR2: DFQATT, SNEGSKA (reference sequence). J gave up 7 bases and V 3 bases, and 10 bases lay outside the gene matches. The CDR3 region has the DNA TGCAGTGCTAGTCTCGCAGGGGGCATTGGTGGCTACACCTTC. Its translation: CSASLAGGIGGYTF.

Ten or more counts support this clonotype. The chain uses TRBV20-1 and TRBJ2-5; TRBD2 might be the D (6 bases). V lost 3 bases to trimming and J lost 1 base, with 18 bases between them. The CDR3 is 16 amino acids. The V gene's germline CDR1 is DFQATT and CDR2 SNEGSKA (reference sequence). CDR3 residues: CSASRDSILPQETQYF. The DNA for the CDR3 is TGCAGTGCTAGTAGGGACTCAATCCTTCCCCAAGAGACCCAGTACTTC.

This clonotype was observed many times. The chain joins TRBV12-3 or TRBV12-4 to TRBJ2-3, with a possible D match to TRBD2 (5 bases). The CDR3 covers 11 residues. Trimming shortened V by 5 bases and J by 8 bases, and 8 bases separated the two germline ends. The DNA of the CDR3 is TGTGCCAGCAGTCCCGAGGGTACGCAGTATTTT. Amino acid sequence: CASSPEGTQYF.

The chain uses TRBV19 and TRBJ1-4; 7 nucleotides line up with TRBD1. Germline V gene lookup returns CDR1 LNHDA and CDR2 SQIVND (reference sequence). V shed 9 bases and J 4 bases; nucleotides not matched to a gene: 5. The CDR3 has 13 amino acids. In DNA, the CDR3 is TGTGCCAGCCGGGACAGACTTAATGAAAAACTGTTTTTT. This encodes CASRDRLNEKLFF.

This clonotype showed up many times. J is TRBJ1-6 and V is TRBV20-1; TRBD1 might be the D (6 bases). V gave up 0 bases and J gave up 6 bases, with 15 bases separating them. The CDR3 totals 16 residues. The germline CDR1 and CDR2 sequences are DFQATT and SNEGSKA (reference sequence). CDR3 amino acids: CSARDQAGVGNSPLHF. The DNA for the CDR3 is TGCAGTGCTAGAGATCAGGCAGGGGTGGGTAATTCACCCCTCCACTTT.

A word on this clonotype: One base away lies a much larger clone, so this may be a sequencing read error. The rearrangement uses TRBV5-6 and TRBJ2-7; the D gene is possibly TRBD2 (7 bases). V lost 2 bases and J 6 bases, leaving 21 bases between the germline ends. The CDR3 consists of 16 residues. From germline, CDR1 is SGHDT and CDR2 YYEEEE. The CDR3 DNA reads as TGTGCCAGCAGCTTCTTCCCCGGACGGGGGGCTATCGAGCAGTACTTC. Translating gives CASSFFPGRGAIEQYF.

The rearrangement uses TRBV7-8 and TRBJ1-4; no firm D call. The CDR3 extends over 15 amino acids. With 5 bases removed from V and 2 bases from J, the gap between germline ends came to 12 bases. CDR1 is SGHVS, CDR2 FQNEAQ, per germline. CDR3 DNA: TGTGCCAGCAGCCCCCCAGCAGCGACTAATGAAAAACTGTTTTTT. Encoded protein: CASSPPAATNEKLFF. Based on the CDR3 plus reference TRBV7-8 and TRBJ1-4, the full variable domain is GAGVSQSPRYKVAKRGQDVALRCDPISGHVSLFWYQQALGQGPEFLTYFQNEAQLDKSGLPSDRFFAERPEGSVSTLKIQRTQQEDSAVYLCASSPPAATNEKLFFGSGTQLSVL.

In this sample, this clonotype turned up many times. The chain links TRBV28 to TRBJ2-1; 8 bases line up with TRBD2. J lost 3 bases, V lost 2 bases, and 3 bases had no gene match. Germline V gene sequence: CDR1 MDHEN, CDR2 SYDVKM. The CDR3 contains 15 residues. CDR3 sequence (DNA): TGTGCCAGCAGTTTACTCGGGACTAGCTACAATGAGCAGTTCTTC. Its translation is CASSLLGTSYNEQFF.

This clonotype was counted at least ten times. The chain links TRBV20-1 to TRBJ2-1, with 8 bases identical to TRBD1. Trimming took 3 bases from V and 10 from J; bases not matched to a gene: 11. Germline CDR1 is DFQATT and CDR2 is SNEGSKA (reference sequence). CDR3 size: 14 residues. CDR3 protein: CSASSRTGWLEQFF. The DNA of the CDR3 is TGCAGTGCTAGTTCTCGGACAGGGTGGCTGGAGCAGTTCTTC.